One and the same sample provided the 25 T cell receptor beta chains below, sequenced in a study of T cells after posttransplantation cyclophosphamide. Sequencing was performed with immunoSEQ multiplex PCR; in TCRdb, only in-frame clones are kept and a portion is missing. The specimen gives roughly 8,000 clones without singletons; the ten biggest hold under 11%. A marrow graft followed busulfan-fludarabine conditioning, with cyclophosphamide on days +3 and +4. The starting material was PBMCs, obtained after allogeneic stem cell transplant with posttransplant cyclophosphamide. These receptors were collected from a female patient in her 50s who received an allogeneic stem cell transplant from a related donor, was CMV-positive, and had no GVHD. T cells may partly derive from the graft donor.

Ten or more counts support this clone. The rearrangement links TRBV28 to TRBJ2-5, with TRBD2 identical over 15 bases. The V gene end was trimmed by 4 bases and the J gene end by 4 bases; junction bases not matched to a gene: 7. This CDR3 spans 17 amino acids. Germline V lookup: CDR1 MDHEN, CDR2 SYDVKM. The CDR3 coding sequence is TGTGCCAGCAGTTCCTATGGACTAGCGGGAGGGGGAGAGACCCAGTACTTC. This translates into CASSSYGLAGGGETQYF. Based on the CDR3 plus reference TRBV28 and TRBJ2-5, the full variable domain is DVKVTQSSRYLVKRTGEKVFLECVQDMDHENMFWYRQDPGLGLRLIYFSYDVKMKEKGDIPEGYSVSREKKERFSLILESASTNQTSMYLCASSSYGLAGGGETQYFGPGTRLLVL.

This clone appeared many times. The V and J genes are TRBV5-4 and TRBJ2-7, with 8 nucleotides matching TRBD1. CDR1 SGHNT and CDR2 YYREEE come from the germline V gene (reference sequence). This CDR3 contains 14 residues. The V and J ends lost 2 bases and 2 bases, in that order; junction bases with no gene match: 3. In DNA, the CDR3 is TGTGCCAGCAGCTTCCGGGACAGGCCCTACGAGCAGTACTTC. Translating gives CASSFRDRPYEQYF.

In its sample, this clone was seen many times. The genes are TRBV12-3 or TRBV12-4 and TRBJ2-7; possible D gene TRBD1, 6 bases. The CDR3 is 16 residues long. Trimming took 6 bases from V and 7 from J, leaving 25 bases between them. The CDR3 is CASSPRPGQGRREQYF. The CDR3 nucleotides are TGTGCCAGCAGCCCCCGGCCGGGACAAGGAAGGAGAGAGCAGTACTTC.

This clone was observed many times. The gene calls are TRBV6-5 and TRBJ2-7; the D is unclear. CDR3 length: 13 amino acids. Germline V gene lookup returns CDR1 MNHEY and CDR2 SVGAGI. Trimming left V 8 bases short and J 6 bases short, with 17 bases between. DNA for the CDR3: TGTGCCAGCGGCATTCCTTCGACTGGCGAGCAGTACTTC. Translation: CASGIPSTGEQYF.

At least ten counts were recorded for this clone. The chain couples TRBV6-6 to TRBJ2-5, with TRBD2 as a possible D gene (6 bases). Germline lookup yields CDR1 MNHNY and CDR2 SVGAGI (reference sequence). Trimming pared 7 bases from V and 2 bases from J, leaving 11 bases between. The CDR3 loop spans 13 amino acids. The DNA of the CDR3 is TGTGCCAGCATCCTCCGGGGGCAAGAGACCCAGTACTTC. This gives the protein CASILRGQETQYF.

This clone was seen at least ten times. This chain joins TRBV6-5 and TRBJ2-2; D possibly corresponds to TRBD1 (6 bases). Looked up from germline, CDR1 is MNHEY and CDR2 is SVGAGI. With 0 bases removed from V and 7 bases from J, the gap between germline ends came to 12 bases. This CDR3 has 15 amino acids. As DNA, the CDR3 is TGTGCCAGCAGTTACTCACAGGGCTGGGGCGGGGAGCTGTTTTTT. This encodes CASSYSQGWGGELFF.

This clone has a count of ten or more. V is TRBV11-2 and J is TRBJ2-1; 8 nucleotides line up with TRBD2. The CDR3 has 13 amino acids. Looked up from germline, CDR1 is SGHAT and CDR2 is FQNNGV. V lost 5 bases, J lost 12 bases, and 9 bases stayed unmatched. The chain's CDR3 is CASSPPGLGGQFF. The CDR3 coding sequence is TGTGCCAGCAGCCCGCCGGGACTAGGGGGGCAGTTCTTC. Full variable domain (missing parts from reference TRBV11-2 and TRBJ2-1): EAGVAQSPRYKIIEKRQSVAFWCNPISGHATLYWYQQILGQGPKLLIQFQNNGVVDDSQLPKDRFSAERLKGVDSTLKIQPAKLEDSAVYLCASSPPGLGGQFFGPGTRLTVL.

The chain carries TRBV4-3 and TRBJ1-5, with D tentatively TRBD1 (6 bases). Germline V gives CDR1 LGHNA, CDR2 YSLEER. The CDR3 runs 15 residues. The germline V and J ends were trimmed by 0 bases and 9 bases, with 15 bases remaining between them. The CDR3 loop is CASSQEVRGYRPQHF. CDR3 coding DNA: TGCGCCAGCAGCCAAGAGGTCAGGGGTTATCGGCCCCAGCATTTT.

This clone was recorded many times. V gene TRBV7-9 combines with J gene TRBJ1-1, with unresolved D. Germline CDR1 reads SEHNR; CDR2 reads FQNEAQ (reference sequence). Trimming removed 1 base from V and 2 bases from J, with 8 bases in between. This CDR3 spans 14 amino acids. The CDR3 DNA reads TGTGCCAGCAGCTTAGTCAGGCTCAACACTGAAGCTTTCTTT. This sequence encodes CASSLVRLNTEAFF.

This clone showed up many times. V gene TRBV5-4 combines with J gene TRBJ1-2; D uncertain. The CDR3 extends over 15 amino acids. The V end lost 2 bases, the J end lost 8 bases, and 19 bases lay between the germline ends. CDR1 is SGHNT, CDR2 YYREEE, per germline (reference sequence). CDR3 sequence (DNA): TGTGCCAGCAGCTTAGGCGACTTACTCCACCAAGGCTACACCTTC. Translating gives CASSLGDLLHQGYTF.

This clone was detected many times. The rearrangement links TRBV18 to TRBJ1-3; no firm D call. Germline loops: CDR1 KGHSH, CDR2 LQKENI. The CDR3 sequence is 16 residues long. V lost 1 base and J 1 base, leaving 11 bases between the germline ends. CDR3 sequence reads: CASSPQVQVSGNTIYF. The DNA for the CDR3 is TGTGCCAGCTCACCACAGGTTCAGGTATCTGGAAACACCATATATTTT.

By sample fraction, this clone is medium-sized (0.01 to 0.1%). V and J are TRBV10-3 and TRBJ1-3; 8 bases match TRBD1. This CDR3 region has 16 residues. V lost 5 bases to trimming and J lost 3 bases; unmatched junction nucleotides: 9. CDR1 and CDR2 (germline): ENHRY, SYGVKD. The CDR3 sequence is CAISPVSGGIGNTIYF. DNA for the CDR3: TGTGCCATCAGTCCCGTATCAGGGGGCATTGGAAACACCATATATTTT.

This clone is deemed medium-sized. This rearrangement joins TRBV10-3 to TRBJ1-1, with a weak D call TRBD1 (5 bases). The CDR3 extends over 15 amino acids. V was cut by 3 bases and J by 8 bases, with 19 bases left in between. Germline loops: CDR1 ENHRY, CDR2 SYGVKD. In DNA, the CDR3 is TGTGCCATCAGTGATGGAGGGGTCGGAGCAAGAGAAGCTTTCTTT. This encodes CAISDGGVGAREAFF.

Within the sample, this clone is medium-sized. The chain recombines TRBV10-3 with TRBJ2-3; 11 nucleotides agree with TRBD1. V trimming: 2 bases; J trimming: 4 bases; junction bases outside the gene matches: 2. CDR3 length: 15 amino acids. Germline lookup yields CDR1 ENHRY and CDR2 SYGVKD. The CDR3 nucleotides read TGTGCCATCAGTGAGAGGGACAGGGGGTCAGATACGCAGTATTTT. Protein: CAISERDRGSDTQYF.

This clone was seen ten or more times. V gene TRBV9 combines with J gene TRBJ2-7; 8 nucleotides match TRBD2. The V and J ends lost 0 bases and 7 bases, in that order; junction bases with no gene match: 6. The CDR3 is made up of 14 amino acids. Per the germline V gene, CDR1 is SGDLS and CDR2 is YYNGEE. The CDR3 is CASSVVGGGREQYF. The CDR3 DNA reads TGTGCCAGCAGCGTAGTAGGCGGGGGGAGGGAGCAGTACTTC.

This clone has ten or more counts. The J gene is TRBJ1-1, the V gene TRBV2, with D tentatively TRBD1 (6 bases). CDR1 and CDR2 (germline): SNHLY, FYNNEI. The V and J ends lost 11 bases and 4 bases respectively, with 20 bases between them. This CDR3 has 14 residues. The CDR3 coding sequence is TGTGCCGGGTCGAAGGGGGGGTTGGGCACTGAAGCTTTCTTT. Its protein is CAGSKGGLGTEAFF.

This clone was counted ten times or more. The V and J genes are TRBV10-3 and TRBJ2-7; a weak D match, TRBD1 (6 bases). V lost 8 bases and J 0 bases, leaving 17 bases between the germline ends. This CDR3 has 15 residues. Per the germline V gene, CDR1 is ENHRY and CDR2 is SYGVKD. CDR3 protein: CAIRRDISSSYEQYF. CDR3 bases: TGTGCCATCCGTCGGGACATCTCGAGCTCCTACGAGCAGTACTTC.

This clone was recorded at least ten times. The V and J genes are TRBV5-6 and TRBJ1-1; D is uncertain. Germline CDR1 is SGHDT and CDR2 is YYEEEE. The V gene lost 0 bases and the J gene lost 0 bases, with 9 bases spanning the gap. CDR3 length: 15 amino acids. The CDR3 protein is CASSLERDLNTEAFF. The CDR3 bases are TGTGCCAGCAGCTTGGAGCGGGATTTGAACACTGAAGCTTTCTTT.

V usage is TRBV29-1 and J usage is TRBJ2-3; no firm D call. The germline V gene encodes CDR1 SQVTM and CDR2 ANQGSEA. The CDR3 sequence is 13 residues long. V dropped 7 bases and J dropped 0 bases, with 11 bases sitting between them. CDR3 sequence: CSGGGASTDTQYF. The CDR3 DNA reads as TGCAGCGGTGGCGGTGCGAGCACAGATACGCAGTATTTT.

This clone was recorded at least ten times. The chain links TRBV24-1 to TRBJ2-3; TRBD2 aligns across 12 bases. The CDR3 length is 20 residues. The V segment lost 2 bases and the J segment 7 bases; nucleotides outside the gene matches: 18. From germline, CDR1 is KGHDR and CDR2 SFDVKD. The CDR3 loop reads CATSDSTPSLTSGRLNTQYF. In nucleotides, the CDR3 is TGTGCCACCAGTGATTCTACCCCATCTTTGACTAGCGGGAGATTGAATACGCAGTATTTT.

This clone came up many times. The chain has TRBV5-1 and TRBJ2-3, with D tentatively TRBD2 (5 bases). The germline gives CDR1 SGHRS, CDR2 YFSETQ. Trimming shortened V by 2 bases and J by 2 bases, and 9 bases separated the two germline ends. The CDR3 is 14 amino acids. In DNA, the CDR3 is TGCGCCAGCAGCTTTAGCGACACCACAGATACGCAGTATTTT. Amino acids: CASSFSDTTDTQYF.

This clone was counted many times. CDR3 DNA: TGTGCCAGCAGCTCTCGACAGTACGAGCAGTACTTC. Its protein is CASSSRQYEQYF. The chain uses TRBV9 and TRBJ2-7; tentatively, D is TRBD1 (5 bases). V was trimmed by 4 bases and J by 4 bases, leaving 9 bases between them. CDR1 is SGDLS and CDR2 is YYNGEE in the germline V gene. This CDR3 region has 12 residues. Full variable domain (remainder filled in from reference TRBV9 and TRBJ2-7): DSGVTQTPKHLITATGQRVTLRCSPRSGDLSVYWYQQSLDQGLQFLIQYYNGEERAKGNILERFSAQQFPDLHSELNLSSLELGDSALYFCASSSRQYEQYFGPGTRLTVT.

This clone was recorded at least ten times. The V and J genes are TRBV30 and TRBJ2-7; a weak D match, TRBD1 (6 bases). V was trimmed by 0 bases and J by 5 bases, leaving 11 bases between them. Looked up from germline, CDR1 is GTSNPN and CDR2 is SVGIG (reference sequence). The CDR3 runs 13 residues. The CDR3 is CAWSVGRGDEQYF. DNA of the CDR3: TGTGCCTGGAGTGTTGGCAGGGGAGACGAGCAGTACTTC.

This clone was picked up many times. V and J are TRBV9 and TRBJ1-2; the D gene is possibly TRBD1 (6 bases). The CDR3 extends over 15 amino acids. Germline V lookup: CDR1 SGDLS, CDR2 YYNGEE. Trimming cost V 0 bases and J 3 bases, with 12 bases left between them. CDR3 sequence (DNA): TGTGCCAGCAGCGTAGACGCAGGGGCCCACTATGGCTACACCTTC. Its protein is CASSVDAGAHYGYTF.

This clone was observed at least ten times. Other nucleotide sequences in the sample specify the same CDR3. This rearrangement joins TRBV7-8 to TRBJ1-5; TRBD1 matches 7 bases. This CDR3 has 14 amino acids. Germline V gives CDR1 SGHVS, CDR2 FQNEAQ. V lost 5 bases to trimming and J lost 2 bases; unmatched junction nucleotides: 3. CDR3 in DNA: TGTGCCAGCAGCCCCGGGACAGGCAATCAGCCCCAGCATTTT. Its translation: CASSPGTGNQPQHF.